This record covers a single T cell receptor (beta chain). Its binding antigen is unknown. The record has no base qualities; no much larger clone is one base away. V is pared back by 5 bases and J by 4 bases, with 14 bases lying between the germline termini. Looking up the germline V gene (reference sequence) yields CDR1 MNHEY and CDR2 SMNVEV. The cysteine opens and the phenylalanine closes a CDR3 of 14 amino acids. The only DNA kept is the CDR3, 42 bases in frame from the first base. Using the deep immunoSEQ assay, multiplex PCR amplified TCR CDR3 regions from genomic DNA. Extracted genomic DNA from each cell subset was distributed evenly across all wells of several immunoSEQ 96-well plates, and each plate was treated as a replicate. Each replicate PCR for sorted subsets received about 0.2 ug genomic DNA, equal to 30,000 or so T cell genomes. Purified libraries were quantified with a Qubit 3.0 fluorometer, sized on a Bioanalyzer 2100, and re-quantified with the KAPA Library Quantification kit. A separate single-read 150-cycle Illumina NextSeq 550 flow cell was used to sequence each immunoSEQ 96-well plate. On the authors' methods: Because the immunoSEQ output included only junctional sequences and no quality scores, the filtering could not be the same as the filtering used for full-length reads. To assign V/J genes and CDR3, sequences were annotated against IMGT germline references using PyIR, a Python wrapper for IgBLAST v1.9. Reads were filtered out if the reads had weak V/J assignments (E-value above 1e-6), no CDR3, stop codons, out-of-frame junctions, or ambiguous translated residues. A V3J clonotype was defined by an identical inferred V gene, J gene, and CDR3 amino acid sequence. To compute the percentage overlap between repertoires, the number of shared unique clonotypes was divided by the size of the smaller repertoire. RTK rarefaction, the Chao1 estimator, and Recon v2.1 estimates of unobserved clonotypes were used to assess repertoire richness. Generation probabilities were computed with OLGA for all TCRbeta clonotypes obtained by the gDNA method from a handful of donors. Sourced from immuneACCESS, this table was stored by TCRdb with only in-frame sequences that have V and J called. A share of the clones is absent; for the studies checked, an unresolved V gene accounts for under half, and the remainder has no known explanation. V and J calls and clone size are as listed in that table; D and trimming were resolved from the DNA. Across this sample there are roughly 2.1 million clones, with just over 90% seen only once. 1.5% to 2% of the sample is taken by the ten largest.

The entry originates in a study of shared clonotypes between healthy human individuals (TCRdb year 2020). With regard to the full study: The cohort included a few men and two women between 18 and 49 years of age. For each donor, three plates each were used for CD4 naive and CD4 memory, two plates were used for CD8 naive, and one plate was used for CD8 memory. Per donor, leukapheresis produced somewhere between about 0.9 and 9.5 billion PBMCs. To estimate repertoire size and how much clonotypes are shared between individuals, the study performed deep sequencing of blood TCR repertoires from roughly five healthy adults. Libraries were prepared and TCR repertoires were sequenced by different laboratories using diverse techniques, in order to increase sequencing depth and limit assay-specific biases. Overall study results and their limits: Sampling was restricted to blood, and TCR repertoires in tissue are likely to differ from TCR repertoires in blood. Compared with non-shared clonotypes, clonotypes shared by all four sorted-subset donors had higher generation probabilities. Naive subsets generally had larger estimated clonotype richness than memory subsets did. The small number of donors limited the genetic and exposure-history diversity represented. Sharing across a few donors was observed for around 4.8% of naive CD4, over 3% of naive CD8, about 2.3% of memory CD4, and over 0.3% of memory CD8 clonotypes. Pairwise subsampling led to the expectation that sequencing depth would affect the degree of clonotype sharing among donors. Incomplete sequencing was indicated by rarefaction of sorted-subset datasets, despite the large sequencing depth.

CD8 naive samples were obtained by positive selection for CCR7 among CD45RO-negative cells, yielding a CD45RA+CCR7+ population from which TemRA cells were excluded. Donors were healthy HIV-negative adults with no recently reported acute infections or vaccinations. All donors were Caucasian adults living in Nashville, Tennessee, USA. Blood was collected by leukapheresis, and PBMCs were isolated by Ficoll-Histopaque density gradient centrifugation and then cryopreserved in liquid nitrogen vapor phase. Purity and quantity of every magnetically sorted T cell population were checked by analytical flow cytometry. From each sorted fraction, genomic DNA was isolated and quantified by UV absorbance on a Nanodrop 2000c.

Sequenced material: naive CD8+ T cells from PBMCs. The cell subset or site label, as the study defines it: CD45RA+CCR7+. The clonotype originates from a man aged 18 to 29 in good health. Some clones in this sample may be carry-over from other donors' samples. The chain was built from TRBV27 and TRBJ1-1, with the D gene not clear enough to name. The CDR3 loop reads CASSRQSSATEAFF. The DNA reads as follows: TGTGCCAGCAGTCGCCAGAGCTCGGCCACTGAAGCTTTCTTT.